This T cell receptor (beta chain) emerged from a study of graft-versus-host responses after intestinal transplantation. Sequencing was performed with immunoSEQ multiplex PCR; in TCRdb, only in-frame clones are kept and a portion is missing. The sample contains some 85,000 clones, around 86% of which appear only once. A remark on this clone: The antigen is unknown.

Trimming removed 5 bases from V and 6 bases from J, with 14 bases in between. The CDR3 is 12 residues long. Germline CDR1 and CDR2: GTSNPN and SVGIG (reference sequence). The gene calls are TRBV30 and TRBJ2-7, with D uncertain. This clonotype originated in a human donor who was the organ donor for an intestinal transplant. The sample here was unstimulated CD8+ T cells sorted from spleen or lymph node cells, taken before transplant. The CDR3: CAWASEDGEQYF. The CDR3 region has the DNA TGTGCCTGGGCCTCAGAGGACGGCGAGCAGTACTTC. Full variable domain (missing parts from reference TRBV30 and TRBJ2-7): SQTIHQWPATLVQPVGSPLSLECTVEGTSNPNLYWYRQAAGRGLQLLFYSVGIGQISSEVPQNLSASRPQDRQFILSSKKLLLSDSGFYLCAWASEDGEQYFGPGTRLTVT.